This T cell receptor (beta chain) was sequenced during a study of CD8+ T cells in alopecia areata. Study context: Tofacitinib lasted 6 to 18 months, then 6 months off drug.

Findings of the study overall: Especially in alopecia totalis/universalis, lesional scalp showed greater clonality than normal scalp did.

With respect to this clone: The antigen remains unidentified.

Alopecia areata patients gave lesional scalp punch biopsies and peripheral blood samples. Reverse transcribed after extraction, RNA yielded cDNA as the sequencing template. Clones were read by immunoSEQ multiplex PCR, and TCRdb kept only the in-frame ones, dropping some. Here the sample spans some 150,000 clones, under 60% being singletons. The sequence derives from a human donor with alopecia areata. This specimen consisted of CD4+ T cells sorted from blood, obtained at week 0.

CDR3 amino acids: CATSRDPASDQPQHF. In DNA form, the CDR3 reads TGTGCCACCAGCAGAGATCCAGCTTCGGATCAGCCCCAGCATTTT. The J gene is TRBJ1-5, the V gene TRBV15; D not certain. Germline CDR1 reads LNHNV; CDR2 reads YYDKDF (reference sequence). The V end was cut by 0 bases, the J end by 5 bases, with 11 bases between. CDR3 length: 15 residues.